This TCR beta chain was identified in a study of blood T cell repertoires in COVID-19. Across the study: Acute and convalescent COVID-19 specimens originated in the United States, Italy and Spain. PBMCs, B-cell-depleted T cells, or T cells provided the cDNA or gDNA that made up the material.

As processed by the authors: Estimation of nucleated cell counts was performed using reference gene primer amplification. The method was immunoSEQ multiplex PCR; TCRdb's version includes in-frame clones alone and lacks a portion of them. V, J and clone size derive from that table, while D and trimming were established from the DNA sequence. Among 400,000 to 450,000 clones, around nine tenths were seen once, and the ten largest hold 1.5% to 1.9%. From germline, CDR1 is MNHEY and CDR2 SMNVEV (reference sequence). The ends lost 5 bases at V and 4 bases at J; junction bases unmatched: 8. The CDR3 extends over 14 amino acids.

The chain carries TRBV27 and TRBJ2-7; 7 bases agree with TRBD1. The receptor was derived from a woman aged 40 to 49 with COVID-19, enrolled during active disease. Sequenced sample: peripheral blood. CDR3 amino acids: CASSPWTGEYEQYF. The DNA of the CDR3 is TGTGCCAGCAGTCCGTGGACAGGAGAATACGAGCAGTACTTC.